The clone carrying this T cell receptor (beta chain) occurred a few times. The source of the sample is a study of early T cells in non-severe SARS-CoV-2 infection. Looking at the study overall: Sequencing of bulk RNA from unsorted whole blood was done, without chain pairing.

CDR1 is KGHSH and CDR2 is LQKENI in the germline V gene. The V and J ends lost 3 bases and 14 bases, in that order; junction bases with no gene match: 6. CDR3 size: 12 residues. Individual cDNA molecules were tagged with unique molecular identifiers. Each CDR3 protein is one row after TCRdb ran MiXCR on the 5' RACE reads. Found here are tens of thousands of distinct CDR3 sequences, 4.5% to 7% of them singletons; the top ten hold 6% to 7.5%. V and J are TRBV18 and TRBJ2-1; 8 bases fit TRBD2. The TCR comes from an adult who was a healthcare worker with PCR-confirmed SARS-CoV-2 infection or an uninfected control (not recorded which). Sequencing was done on a sample of whole blood. CDR3 protein: CASSPGAGVKFF. The CDR3 nucleotides read TGTGCCAGCTCACCGGGAGCGGGAGTAAAGTTCTTC.